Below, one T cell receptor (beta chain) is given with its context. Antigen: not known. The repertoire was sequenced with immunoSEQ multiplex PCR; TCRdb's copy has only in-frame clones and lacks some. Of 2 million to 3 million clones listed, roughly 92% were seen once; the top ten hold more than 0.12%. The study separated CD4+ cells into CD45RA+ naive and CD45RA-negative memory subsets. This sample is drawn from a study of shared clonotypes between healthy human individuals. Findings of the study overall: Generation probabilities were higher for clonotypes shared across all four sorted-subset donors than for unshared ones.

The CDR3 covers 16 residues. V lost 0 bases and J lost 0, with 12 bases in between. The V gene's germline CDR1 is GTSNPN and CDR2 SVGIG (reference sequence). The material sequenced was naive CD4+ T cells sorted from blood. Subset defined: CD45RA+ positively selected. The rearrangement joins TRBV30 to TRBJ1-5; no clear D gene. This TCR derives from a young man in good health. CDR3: CAWSVFGSNSNQPQHF. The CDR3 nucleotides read TGTGCCTGGAGTGTATTTGGATCCAATAGCAATCAGCCCCAGCATTTT.